Listed below are T cell receptor beta chains from one sample, sequenced in a study of cytomegalovirus exposure and HLA in healthy donors. The method was immunoSEQ multiplex PCR; TCRdb's version includes in-frame clones alone and lacks a portion of them. The sample includes roughly 73,000 clones. The material sequenced was PBMCs. The receptors here all came from a man aged 50-59 years in good health and CMV-seropositive. CDR3s include the opening cysteine and the closing phenylalanine or tryptophan. Each record gives: CDR3 DNA, CDR3 protein, J gene, D gene, clone size, V gene. D genes are given only for firm matches. A clone size is listed for some rows: how often the clone was seen (once, few, many), or a class if it is expanded.

TGTGCGGCCAACCACCCCAATCAGCCCCAGCATTTT | CAANHPNQPQHF | TRBJ1-5 | NA | NA | TRBV28
TGTGCCAGCAGCCAAGCTGTGGGCCCGGACAAGGTTGAGCCCCAGCATTTT | CASSQAVGPDKVEPQHF | TRBJ1-5 | NA | NA | TRBV4-2
TGCGCCAGCAGTCCGGGGGGGCGAAGCTACGAGCAGTACTTC | CASSPGGRSYEQYF | TRBJ2-7 | TRBD2 | NA | TRBV23-1
TGTGCCAGCAGTGCGGGACAGGCCCTCTCCTACGAGCAGTACTTC | CASSAGQALSYEQYF | TRBJ2-7 | TRBD1 | NA | TRBV2
TGTGCCACCACTAGGTCTCGGGACACTGAAGCTTTCTTT | CATTRSRDTEAFF | TRBJ1-1 | NA | NA | TRBV19
TGCGCCAGCAGTGAGTCTAGATTAAACATTCAGTACTTC | CASSESRLNIQYF | TRBJ2-4 | NA | NA | TRBV10-1
TGCGCCAGCAGCCGGTTGGGGGCTGGCCACCAAGAGACCCAGTACTTC | CASSRLGAGHQETQYF | TRBJ2-5 | NA | NA | TRBV4-1
TGCGCCAGCAGCTCTAGCACTAGCGGGGGAAAGGTCTACAATGAGCAGTTCTTC | CASSSSTSGGKVYNEQFF | TRBJ2-1 | TRBD2 | NA | TRBV5-1
TGCAGCGTTGTCAGGGGGACCACCTACGAGCAGTACTTC | CSVVRGTTYEQYF | TRBJ2-7 | TRBD1 | NA | TRBV29-1
TGTGCCTCTCGCAGGGGAACCGGGGAGCTGTTTTTT | CASRRGTGELFF | TRBJ2-2 | NA | NA | TRBV2
TGTGCCAGCACCCGTGGGGGCGCTGAGGAGGGCTACACCTTC | CASTRGGAEEGYTF | TRBJ1-2 | NA | NA | TRBV6-6
TGTGCCAGCACGGGGTACACAGATACGCAGTATTTT | CASTGYTDTQYF | TRBJ2-3 | NA | NA | TRBV6-5
TGTGCCTGGAGTGAACAGGGCGGGGGCTACACCTTC | CAWSEQGGGYTF | TRBJ1-2 | NA | NA | TRBV30
TGTGCCAGCAGTTCGTTGACAGGGCCGGAAGGTTCACCCCTCCACTTT | CASSSLTGPEGSPLHF | TRBJ1-6 | TRBD1 | NA | TRBV6-5
TGTGCCAGTAGTATAGACTCTGCCGGGACAGGGTTTCAGCCCCAGCATTTT | CASSIDSAGTGFQPQHF | TRBJ1-5 | TRBD1 | NA | TRBV19
TGTGCCAGCAGCTTTAGAGACAATAACTATGGCTACACCTTC | CASSFRDNNYGYTF | TRBJ1-2 | NA | NA | TRBV5-8
TGTGCCAGCAGATTCGACACCGGGGAGCTGTTTTTT | CASRFDTGELFF | TRBJ2-2 | NA | NA | TRBV9
TGTGCCAGCAGCTTTTTCTCCCGGACAGGTAGCACTGAAGCTTTCTTT | CASSFFSRTGSTEAFF | TRBJ1-1 | TRBD1 | NA | TRBV7-6
TGTGCCAGTAGTGTCGGGAAAGGCTACGAGCAGTACTTC | CASSVGKGYEQYF | TRBJ2-7 | NA | NA | TRBV19
TGCGCCAGCATGAAGAGGAGACTAGCGGACAATGAGCAGTTCTTC | CASMKRRLADNEQFF | TRBJ2-1 | TRBD2 | NA | TRBV10-2
TGTGCCATCAGTGACGGGACAACGGAGCCTGAAGCTTTCTTT | CAISDGTTEPEAFF | TRBJ1-1 | NA | NA | TRBV10-3
TGCGCCAGCAGCCAAGATGGGGGTAGCGGGGGGTTGGAGAATGAGCAGTTCTTC | CASSQDGGSGGLENEQFF | TRBJ2-1 | TRBD2 | NA | TRBV4-1
TGTGCCAGCAGCTTGTACCGGGGGACAGATACGCAGTATTTT | CASSLYRGTDTQYF | TRBJ2-3 | NA | NA | TRBV5-6
TGTGCCAGCAGCCCCTGGGGGGGCAATGAGCAGTTCTTC | CASSPWGGNEQFF | TRBJ2-1 | TRBD2 | NA | TRBV7-8
TGCGCCAGCAGTGAAGGGAGACAGGGAAGTCAGCCCCAGCATTTT | CASSEGRQGSQPQHF | TRBJ1-5 | TRBD1 | medium-sized | TRBV6-1
TGTGCCAGCAGCTTTCCCCAAGGAGCCTCAATCTATGGCTACACCTTC | CASSFPQGASIYGYTF | TRBJ1-2 | NA | NA | TRBV5-4
TGTGCCAGCAGCTCCGGGACAGGGTCGGAAGCTTTCTTT | CASSSGTGSEAFF | TRBJ1-1 | TRBD1 | NA | TRBV5-4
TGTGCCAGTTTTGAGGAATCCACCGGGGAGCTGTTTTTT | CASFEESTGELFF | TRBJ2-2 | NA | NA | TRBV2
TGCGCCAGCAGCTTACTACCCTGGACTAGCGGGAGCGGGGCCTTCTACGAGCAGTACTTC | CASSLLPWTSGSGAFYEQYF | TRBJ2-7 | TRBD2 | NA | TRBV5-1
TGTGCCAGCAGTACGGTGAACGGGGAGGGCGGGTATGGCTACACCTTC | CASSTVNGEGGYGYTF | TRBJ1-2 | NA | NA | TRBV27
TGTGCCAGCAGTGAACAGACAGGGAGGCAGCCCCAGCATTTT | CASSEQTGRQPQHF | TRBJ1-5 | TRBD1 | NA | TRBV6-1